This T cell receptor beta chain was found in a study of cytomegalovirus exposure and HLA in healthy donors. Study-level points and caveats: HLA alleles were associated with 15,000 to 20,000 TCR beta sequences in a later analysis at 0.05 false discovery rate.

Germline V gene data show CDR1 as SNHLY and CDR2 as FYNNEI. The CDR3 runs to 13 residues. With 6 bases removed from V and 4 bases from J, the gap between germline ends came to 12 bases. 13 Jbeta primers and 60 Vbeta primers were used for the PCR. Sequencing used immunoSEQ multiplex PCR; TCRdb keeps in-frame clones, though not all of them. The sample contains 150,000 to 200,000 clones, 70% to 80% of which appear only once. A remark on this clone: As yet, its antigen is unknown.

Healthy bone marrow donors formed the donor group. The chain links TRBV2 to TRBJ1-2; TRBD1 is a possible D gene (5 bases). The sample comprised PBMCs. This TCR came from a woman between 45 and 65 years old in good health and CMV-seronegative. CDR3 sequence (DNA): TGTGCCAGCAGCCAATACGGGGGCTATGGCTACACCTTC. Its protein is CASSQYGGYGYTF.